This entry lists 25 T cell receptor beta chains sequenced from one sample in a study of cytomegalovirus exposure and HLA in healthy donors. TCRdb's table, derived via immunoSEQ multiplex PCR, lists solely in-frame clones and lacks some. The sample contains tens of thousands of clones, 90% to 95% of which appear only once. The sequencing input was PBMCs. The receptors stem from a woman younger than 35 in good health and CMV-seronegative.

The chain recombines TRBV28 with TRBJ1-1; TRBD1 aligns across 7 bases. The CDR3 runs 15 residues. Trimming at V came to 5 bases and at J to 1 base, leaving 7 bases not matched to a gene. Germline CDR1 reads MDHEN; CDR2 reads SYDVKM. The CDR3 nucleotides are TGTGCCAGCAGTCTGGGGGACAGACCGAACACTGAAGCTTTCTTT. This codes for CASSLGDRPNTEAFF.

CDR3 residues: CASSSGGGGGASGANVLTF. CDR3 nucleotides: TGTGCCAGCTCATCGGGTGGAGGAGGGGGGGCCTCTGGGGCCAACGTCCTGACTTTC. This chain links TRBV18 with TRBJ2-6, with D possibly matching TRBD2 (7 bases). Germline CDR1 and CDR2: KGHSH and LQKENI. Trimming stripped 5 bases from V and 0 bases from J, with 20 bases between. The CDR3 extends over 19 amino acids.

CDR3 sequence reads: CASSYPGQGNEQYF. DNA of the CDR3: TGTGCCAGCAGTTACCCGGGACAGGGGAACGAGCAGTACTTC. The chain has TRBV6-5 and TRBJ2-7; 10 bases map to TRBD1. Germline CDR1 is MNHEY and CDR2 is SVGAGI. Germline trimming cut 2 bases from V and 5 bases from J; bases unmatched to any gene: 3. CDR3 length: 14 residues.

This chain connects TRBV2 to TRBJ2-1; 8 bases map to TRBD2. The CDR3 runs 17 residues. V gave up 7 bases and J gave up 1 base; unmatched junction bases: 12. Germline lookup yields CDR1 SNHLY and CDR2 FYNNEI. The CDR3: CASTPGLGLTSYNEQFF. The CDR3 region has the DNA TGTGCCAGCACCCCGGGACTAGGCTTAACGTCCTACAATGAGCAGTTCTTC.

The V and J genes are TRBV27 and TRBJ2-7; 7 bases agree with TRBD1. Germline V gives CDR1 MNHEY, CDR2 SMNVEV (reference sequence). The CDR3 totals 16 residues. J gave up 4 bases and V 2 bases, and 11 bases lay outside the gene matches. CDR3 protein: CASSLHYQRQGYEQYV. The DNA of the CDR3 is TGTGCCAGCAGTTTACACTACCAAAGACAGGGTTACGAGCAGTACGTC.

The gene calls are TRBV21-1 and TRBJ1-2; the DNA was not used to check the table's D call, TRBD1. TRBV21-1 is a pseudogene locus. The CDR3 has 15 residues. The CDR3 loop reads CASSKVGRATYGYTF. The CDR3 nucleotides are TGTGCCAGCAGCAAAGTAGGCAGGGCCACCTATGGCTACACCTTC.

The genes are TRBV9 and TRBJ2-2, with 8 bases that match TRBD1. The CDR3 covers 15 residues. J lost 5 bases, V lost 0 bases, and 3 bases had no gene match. Germline loops: CDR1 SGDLS, CDR2 YYNGEE. CDR3 bases: TGTGCCAGCAGCGTAGCCAGGGGGCGGACCGGGGAGCTGTTTTTT. Translated, it gives CASSVARGRTGELFF. The complete variable domain, with remaining parts taken from reference TRBV9 and TRBJ2-2, reads DSGVTQTPKHLITATGQRVTLRCSPRSGDLSVYWYQQSLDQGLQFLIQYYNGEERAKGNILERFSAQQFPDLHSELNLSSLELGDSALYFCASSVARGRTGELFFGEGSRLTVL.

The chain is built from TRBV4-3 and TRBJ1-3, with 9 bases lining up with TRBD1. This CDR3 is 16 amino acids long. V dropped 0 bases and J dropped 8; count of bases not matched to a gene: 8. From germline, CDR1 is LGHNA and CDR2 YSLEER. The CDR3 spells CASSQEVTGGHYTIYF. DNA of the CDR3: TGCGCCAGCAGCCAAGAAGTTACAGGGGGCCACTACACCATATATTTT.

This sequence joins TRBV6-6 and TRBJ2-5, with D possibly being TRBD2 (5 bases). CDR1 is MNHNY and CDR2 is SVGAGI in the germline V gene (reference sequence). Trimming removed 4 bases at V and 5 bases at J, with 14 bases between. The CDR3 length is 14 residues. Here the CDR3 DNA reads TGTGCCAGCAGTTCCCCCCTAGCCGCGGAGACCCAGTACTTC. Amino acids: CASSSPLAAETQYF.

V and J are TRBV5-1 and TRBJ2-6; D remains unclear. This CDR3 spans 14 amino acids. The germline CDR1 and CDR2 sequences are SGHRS and YFSETQ. Trimming stripped 4 bases from V and 4 bases from J, with 9 bases between. CDR3: CASSPLAGANVLTF. CDR3 DNA sequence: TGCGCCAGCAGCCCGCTGGCAGGGGCCAACGTCCTGACTTTC.

The rearrangement links TRBV7-9 to TRBJ1-1, with D uncertain. V lost 4 bases, J lost 4 bases, and 7 bases lay in between. CDR3 size: 12 residues. Germline lookup yields CDR1 SEHNR and CDR2 FQNEAQ (reference sequence). CDR3 loop: CASSYFSTEAFF. As DNA, the CDR3 is TGTGCCAGCAGCTACTTCTCCACTGAAGCTTTCTTT. Complete variable domain (other parts from reference TRBV7-9 and TRBJ1-1): DTGVSQNPRHKITKRGQNVTFRCDPISEHNRLYWYRQTLGQGPEFLTYFQNEAQLEKSRLLSDRFSAERPKGSFSTLEIQRTEQGDSAMYLCASSYFSTEAFFGQGTRLTVV.

The chain combines TRBV14 with TRBJ2-5, with 9 bases that match TRBD2. This CDR3 is built from 16 residues. Looked up from germline, CDR1 is SGHDN and CDR2 is FVKESK. The junction had 8 bases not matched to a gene; V was cut back by 1 base and J by 5 bases. CDR3 DNA sequence: TGTGCCAGCAGCCAAGCTCCTAGCGGGATTCGGGAGACCCAGTACTTC. Encoded protein: CASSQAPSGIRETQYF. Supplemented by reference TRBV14 and TRBJ2-5, the full variable domain reads EAGVTQFPSHSVIEKGQTVTLRCDPISGHDNLYWYRRVMGKEIKFLLHFVKESKQDESGMPNNRFLAERTGGTYSTLKVQPAELEDSGVYFCASSQAPSGIRETQYFGPGTRLLVL.

This chain connects TRBV7-8 to TRBJ1-1; TRBD1 might be the D (5 bases). This CDR3 has 13 amino acids. Germline assignment: CDR1 SGHVS and CDR2 FQNEAQ. Trimming cost V 1 base and J 10 bases, with 13 bases left between them. CDR3 sequence: CASSLDSWGGAFF. The CDR3 DNA sequence: TGTGCCAGCAGCTTAGATAGCTGGGGGGGAGCTTTCTTT.

The rearrangement links TRBV27 to TRBJ2-7; D remains unclear. Germline CDR1 and CDR2: MNHEY and SMNVEV (reference sequence). V was pared by 0 bases and J by 3 bases, with 6 bases between. The CDR3 length is 13 residues. The CDR3 sequence: CASSLSTFYEQYF. DNA for the CDR3: TGTGCCAGCAGTTTATCGACTTTCTACGAGCAGTACTTC.

V is TRBV7-2 and J is TRBJ1-2, with TRBD1 matching 7 bases. This CDR3 contains 16 residues. V was pared by 0 bases and J by 1 base, with 5 bases of the junction left unmatched. Germline loops: CDR1 SGHTA, CDR2 FQGNSA. This CDR3 is CASSLAPGGFNYGYTF. CDR3 bases: TGTGCCAGCAGCTTAGCGCCAGGGGGTTTTAACTATGGCTACACCTTC.

The chain joins TRBV6-5 to TRBJ2-7; 9 nucleotides align to TRBD1. V lost 6 bases and J lost 3; bases outside the gene matches: 6. The CDR3 is 14 amino acids. Germline CDR1 MNHEY, CDR2 SVGAGI. CDR3 sequence reads: CASRRPGQGYEQYF. The DNA for the CDR3 is TGTGCCAGCAGACGACCGGGACAGGGCTACGAGCAGTACTTC.

The count of this clone is one. CDR3 in amino acids: CASSQEDSQGGANVLTF. The CDR3 DNA reads TGCGCCAGCAGCCAAGAGGACAGTCAAGGGGGGGCCAACGTCCTGACTTTC. V and J are TRBV4-3 and TRBJ2-6; a possible D gene is TRBD1 (6 bases). This CDR3 comprises 17 residues. Trimming shortened V by 0 bases and J by 4 bases, and 13 bases separated the two germline ends. Germline V gene data show CDR1 as LGHNA and CDR2 as YSLEER.

The CDR3 spells CASSSGQANVLTF. The CDR3 DNA is TGCGCCAGCAGTTCCGGACAGGCCAACGTCCTGACTTTC. The chain has TRBV5-1 and TRBJ2-6; a weak D match, TRBD1 (5 bases). The V gene lost 5 bases and the J gene lost 6 bases, with 9 bases spanning the gap. This CDR3 has 13 residues. Germline CDR1 SGHRS, CDR2 YFSETQ.

The chain couples TRBV19 to TRBJ1-2; 9 bases line up with TRBD1. This CDR3 has 12 amino acids. Germline CDR1 and CDR2: LNHDA and SQIVND (reference sequence). After removal of 8 bases from V and 5 bases from J, the junction contained 3 bases not matched to a gene. The CDR3 here is CASGQGLYGYTF. The CDR3 region has the DNA TGTGCCAGTGGACAGGGGCTGTATGGCTACACCTTC. Full variable domain (outside the CDR3, taken from reference TRBV19 and TRBJ1-2): DGGITQSPKYLFRKEGQNVTLSCEQNLNHDAMYWYRQDPGQGLRLIYYSQIVNDFQKGDIAEGYSVSREKKESFPLTVTSAQKNPTAFYLCASGQGLYGYTFGSGTRLTVV.

This sequence joins TRBV13 and TRBJ1-3; D call uncertain. Between the trimmed V and J ends, which lost 0 bases and 4 bases, there was a span of 10 bases. CDR3 size: 15 residues. Germline assignment: CDR1 PRHDT and CDR2 FYEKMQ (reference sequence). CDR3 DNA: TGTGCCAGCAGCTTAGGTTTCACGGGGGGAAACACCATATATTTT. It translates to CASSLGFTGGNTIYF.

The rearrangement links TRBV7-9 to TRBJ2-7; a possible D gene is TRBD1 (5 bases). With 3 bases removed from V and 2 bases from J, the gap between germline ends came to 11 bases. This CDR3 has 14 residues. Germline CDR1 is SEHNR and CDR2 is FQNEAQ (reference sequence). The DNA of the CDR3 is TGTGCCAGCAGCTTCAGGGAATCCACCTACGAGCAGTACTTC. The encoded protein is CASSFRESTYEQYF.

This rearrangement joins TRBV27 to TRBJ1-1, with D possibly being TRBD1 (6 bases). V was pared by 8 bases and J by 6 bases, with 16 bases between. CDR1 and CDR2 from the germline V gene are MNHEY and SMNVEV (reference sequence). There are 13 residues in the CDR3. CDR3 loop: CASRDILRAEAFF. The CDR3 DNA sequence: TGTGCCAGCCGGGACATATTAAGGGCTGAAGCTTTCTTT.

The V call is TRBV1, the J call TRBJ1-2; no DNA check was done on the table's D call, TRBD1. TRBV1 is flagged as a pseudogene. This CDR3 spans 16 amino acids. This CDR3 reads CTSSQVRGLTNYGYTF. CDR3 bases: TGCACCAGCAGCCAAGTCAGGGGGTTAACTAACTATGGCTACACCTTC.

The chain recombines TRBV7-6 with TRBJ1-5; 7 nucleotides agree with TRBD1. V trimming: 4 bases; J trimming: 10 bases; junction bases outside the gene matches: 10. The CDR3 extends over 14 amino acids. Looked up from germline, CDR1 is SGHVS and CDR2 is FNYEAQ. CDR3 nucleotides: TGTGCCAGCAGCTCAGGGGGACTAGGGTACCCCCAGCATTTT. Its protein product is CASSSGGLGYPQHF.

The rearrangement uses TRBV18 and TRBJ2-5; 7 bases map to TRBD1. Trimming took 2 bases from V and 7 from J; bases not matched to a gene: 7. CDR3 size: 14 residues. Germline V lookup: CDR1 KGHSH, CDR2 LQKENI. CDR3 in DNA: TGTGCCAGCTCACCAACAGGGGAGAGCGGGACCCAGTACTTC. Translated: CASSPTGESGTQYF.